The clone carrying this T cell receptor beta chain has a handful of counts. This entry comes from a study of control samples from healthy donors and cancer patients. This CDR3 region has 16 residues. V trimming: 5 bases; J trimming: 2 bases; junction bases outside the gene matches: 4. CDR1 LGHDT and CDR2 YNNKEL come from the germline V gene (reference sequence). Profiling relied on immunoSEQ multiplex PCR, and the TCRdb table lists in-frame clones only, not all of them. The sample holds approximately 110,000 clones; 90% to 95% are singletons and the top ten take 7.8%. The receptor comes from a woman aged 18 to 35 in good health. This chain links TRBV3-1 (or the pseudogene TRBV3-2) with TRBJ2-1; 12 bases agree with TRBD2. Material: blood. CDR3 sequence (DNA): TGTGCCAGCAGCTTCCGACTAGCGGGGGCCTACAATGAGCAGTTCTTC. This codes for CASSFRLAGAYNEQFF.